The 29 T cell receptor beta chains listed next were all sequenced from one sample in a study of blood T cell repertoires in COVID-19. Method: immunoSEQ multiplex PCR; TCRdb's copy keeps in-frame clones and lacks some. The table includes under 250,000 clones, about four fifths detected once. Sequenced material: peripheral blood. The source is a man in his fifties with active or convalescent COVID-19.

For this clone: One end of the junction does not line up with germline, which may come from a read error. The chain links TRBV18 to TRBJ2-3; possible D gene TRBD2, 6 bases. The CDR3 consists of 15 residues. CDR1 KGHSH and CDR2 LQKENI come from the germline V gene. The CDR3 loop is CASPPSPGRTDTQYF. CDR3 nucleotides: TGTGCCAGCCCACCCTCGCCGGGGAGGACAGATACGCAGTATTTT. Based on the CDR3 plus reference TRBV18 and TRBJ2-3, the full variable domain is NAGVMQNPRHLVRRRGQEARLRCSPMKGHSHVYWYRQLPEEGLKFMVYLQKENIIDESGMPKERFSAEFPKEGPSILRIQQVVRGDSAAYFCASPPSPGRTDTQYFGPGTRLTVL.

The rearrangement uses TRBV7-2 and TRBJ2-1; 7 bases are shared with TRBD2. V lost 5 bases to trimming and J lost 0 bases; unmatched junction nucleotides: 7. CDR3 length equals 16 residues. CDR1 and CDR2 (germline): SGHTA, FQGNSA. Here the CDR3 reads CASSPFAGDSYNEQFF. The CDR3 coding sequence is TGTGCCAGCAGCCCATTTGCGGGGGACTCCTACAATGAGCAGTTCTTC.

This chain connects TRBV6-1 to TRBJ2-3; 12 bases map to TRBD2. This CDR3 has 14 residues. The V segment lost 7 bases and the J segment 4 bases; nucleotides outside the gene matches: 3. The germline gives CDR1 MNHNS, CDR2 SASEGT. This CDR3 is CASTTSGRPDTQYF. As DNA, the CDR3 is TGTGCCAGCACCACTAGCGGGAGGCCAGATACGCAGTATTTT.

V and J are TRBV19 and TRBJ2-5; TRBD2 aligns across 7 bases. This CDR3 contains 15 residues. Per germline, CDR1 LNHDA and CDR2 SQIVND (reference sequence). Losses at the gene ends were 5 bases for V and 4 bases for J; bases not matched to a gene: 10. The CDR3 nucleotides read TGTGCCAGTAGTTCCTCCGGGGGGAGTAGAGAGACCCAGTACTTC. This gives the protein CASSSSGGSRETQYF.

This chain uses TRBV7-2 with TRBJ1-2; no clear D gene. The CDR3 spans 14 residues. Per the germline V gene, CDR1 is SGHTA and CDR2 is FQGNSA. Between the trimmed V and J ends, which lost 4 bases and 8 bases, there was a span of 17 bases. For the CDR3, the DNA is TGTGCCAGCAGCTCCCCTCCGCTGGGGAGGGGCTACACCTTC. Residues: CASSSPPLGRGYTF.

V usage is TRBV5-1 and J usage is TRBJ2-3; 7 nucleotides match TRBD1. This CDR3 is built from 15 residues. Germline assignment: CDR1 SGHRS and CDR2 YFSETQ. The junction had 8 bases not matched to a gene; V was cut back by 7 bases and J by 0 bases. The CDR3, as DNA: TGCGCCAGCCACGCGGCAGGGGGAAGCACAGATACGCAGTATTTT. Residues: CASHAAGGSTDTQYF.

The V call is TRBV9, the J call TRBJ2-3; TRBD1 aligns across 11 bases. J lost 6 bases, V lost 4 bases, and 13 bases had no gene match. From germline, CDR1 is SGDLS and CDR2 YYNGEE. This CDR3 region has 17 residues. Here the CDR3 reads CASSLTPGTGGGDTQYF. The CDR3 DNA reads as TGTGCCAGCAGCCTCACCCCCGGGACAGGGGGAGGGGATACGCAGTATTTT.

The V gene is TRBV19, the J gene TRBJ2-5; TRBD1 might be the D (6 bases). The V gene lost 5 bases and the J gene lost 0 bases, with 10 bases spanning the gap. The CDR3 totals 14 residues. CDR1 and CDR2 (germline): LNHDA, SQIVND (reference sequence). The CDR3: CASSVTGNQETQYF. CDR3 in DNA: TGTGCCAGTAGTGTGACAGGAAACCAAGAGACCCAGTACTTC.

In nucleotides, the CDR3 is TGCGCCAGCAGCTTAAACGGACAGCTGAACACTGAAGCTTTCTTT. This encodes CASSLNGQLNTEAFF. This rearrangement joins TRBV5-1 to TRBJ1-1; TRBD1 might be the D (6 bases). V was cut by 2 bases and J by 0 bases, with 11 bases left in between. Germline CDR1 reads SGHRS; CDR2 reads YFSETQ. The CDR3 extends over 15 amino acids.

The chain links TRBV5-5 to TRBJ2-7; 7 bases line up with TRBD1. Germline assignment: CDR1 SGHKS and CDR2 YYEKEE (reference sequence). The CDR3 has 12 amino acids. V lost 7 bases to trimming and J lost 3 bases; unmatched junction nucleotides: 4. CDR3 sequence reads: CASGTANYEQYF. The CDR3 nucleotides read TGTGCCAGCGGGACAGCGAACTACGAGCAGTACTTC.

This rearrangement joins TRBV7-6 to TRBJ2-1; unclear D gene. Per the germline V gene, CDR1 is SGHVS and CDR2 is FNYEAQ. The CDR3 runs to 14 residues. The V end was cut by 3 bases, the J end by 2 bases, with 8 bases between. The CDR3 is CASSFSGPYNEQFF. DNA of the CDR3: TGTGCCAGCAGCTTCTCGGGTCCCTACAATGAGCAGTTCTTC.

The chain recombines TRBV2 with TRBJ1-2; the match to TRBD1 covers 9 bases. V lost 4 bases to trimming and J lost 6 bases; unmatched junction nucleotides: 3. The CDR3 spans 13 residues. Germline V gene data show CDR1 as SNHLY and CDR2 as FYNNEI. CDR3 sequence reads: CASSADRGNGYTF. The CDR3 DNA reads TGTGCCAGCAGTGCTGACAGGGGGAATGGCTACACCTTC. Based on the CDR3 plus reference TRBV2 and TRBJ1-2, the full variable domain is EPEVTQTPSHQVTQMGQEVILRCVPISNHLYFYWYRQILGQKVEFLVSFYNNEISEKSEIFDDQFSVERPDGSNFTLKIRSTKLEDSAMYFCASSADRGNGYTFGSGTRLTVV.

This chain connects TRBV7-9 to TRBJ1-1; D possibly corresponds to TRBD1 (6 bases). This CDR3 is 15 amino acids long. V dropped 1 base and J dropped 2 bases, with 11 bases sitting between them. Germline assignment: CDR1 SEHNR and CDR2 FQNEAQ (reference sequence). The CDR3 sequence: CASSLDVQGNTEAFF. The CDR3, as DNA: TGTGCCAGCAGCTTAGATGTACAGGGAAACACTGAAGCTTTCTTT.

The CDR3 loop is CASSLPGYVNTEAFF. As DNA, the CDR3 is TGTGCCAGCAGCCTCCCGGGGTACGTGAACACTGAAGCTTTCTTT. This chain links TRBV3-1 (or the pseudogene TRBV3-2) with TRBJ1-1; D not certain. With 4 bases removed from V and 0 bases from J, the gap between germline ends came to 12 bases. Germline loops: CDR1 LGHDT, CDR2 YNNKEL (reference sequence). The CDR3 loop spans 15 amino acids.

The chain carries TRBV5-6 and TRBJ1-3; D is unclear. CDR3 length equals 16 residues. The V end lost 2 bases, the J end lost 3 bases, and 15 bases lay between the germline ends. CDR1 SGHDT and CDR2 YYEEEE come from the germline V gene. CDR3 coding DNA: TGTGCCAGCAGCTTAGACTGGAGGGCGAGTGGAAACACCATATATTTT. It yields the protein CASSLDWRASGNTIYF.

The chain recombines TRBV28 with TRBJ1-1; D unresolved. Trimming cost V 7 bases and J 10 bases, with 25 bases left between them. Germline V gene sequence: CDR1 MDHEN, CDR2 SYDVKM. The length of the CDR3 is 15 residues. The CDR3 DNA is TGTGCCAGCATACCTCCTTTGCTTCCCGCGGTTGGAGCTTTCTTT. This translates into CASIPPLLPAVGAFF. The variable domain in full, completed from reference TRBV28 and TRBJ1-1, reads DVKVTQSSRYLVKRTGEKVFLECVQDMDHENMFWYRQDPGLGLRLIYFSYDVKMKEKGDIPEGYSVSREKKERFSLILESASTNQTSMYLCASIPPLLPAVGAFFGQGTRLTVV.

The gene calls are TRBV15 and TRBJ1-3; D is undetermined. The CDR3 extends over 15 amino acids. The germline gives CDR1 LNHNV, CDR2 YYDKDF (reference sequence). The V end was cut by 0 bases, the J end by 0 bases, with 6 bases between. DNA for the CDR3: TGTGCCACCAGCAGAGATCTAGGCTCTGGAAACACCATATATTTT. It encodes CATSRDLGSGNTIYF.

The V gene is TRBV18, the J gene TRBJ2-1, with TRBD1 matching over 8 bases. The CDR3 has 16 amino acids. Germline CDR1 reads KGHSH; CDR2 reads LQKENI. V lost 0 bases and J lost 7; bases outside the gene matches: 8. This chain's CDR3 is CASSPPAGGVQNEQFF. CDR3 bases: TGTGCCAGCTCACCACCAGCAGGGGGCGTCCAGAATGAGCAGTTCTTC.

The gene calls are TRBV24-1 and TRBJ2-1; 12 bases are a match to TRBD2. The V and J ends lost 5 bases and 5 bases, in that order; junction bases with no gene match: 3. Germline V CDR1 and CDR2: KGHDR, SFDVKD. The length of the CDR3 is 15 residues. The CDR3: CATSAPSGRDNEQFF. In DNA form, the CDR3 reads TGTGCCACCAGTGCACCTAGCGGGAGGGACAATGAGCAGTTCTTC.

The CDR3 spells CASSSTEQGKGGQGEQFF. CDR3 nucleotides: TGTGCCAGCAGTTCTACCGAACAGGGTAAGGGAGGACAGGGTGAGCAGTTCTTC. This rearrangement joins TRBV27 to TRBJ2-1; 8 positions agree with TRBD1. The CDR3 is made up of 18 amino acids. Trimming took 4 bases from V and 9 from J; bases not matched to a gene: 20. Germline V gene data show CDR1 as MNHEY and CDR2 as SMNVEV (reference sequence).

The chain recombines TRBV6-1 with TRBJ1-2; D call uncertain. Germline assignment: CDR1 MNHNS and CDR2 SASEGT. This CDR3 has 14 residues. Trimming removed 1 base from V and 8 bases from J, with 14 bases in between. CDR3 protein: CASSEEWAREGYTF. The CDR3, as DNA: TGTGCCAGCAGTGAAGAGTGGGCCCGGGAGGGCTACACCTTC.

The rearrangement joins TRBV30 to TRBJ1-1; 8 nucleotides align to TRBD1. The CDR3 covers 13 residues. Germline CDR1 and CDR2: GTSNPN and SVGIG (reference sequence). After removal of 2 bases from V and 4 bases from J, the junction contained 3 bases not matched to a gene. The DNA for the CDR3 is TGTGCCTGGAGTCAGGACAGGGCCACTGAAGCTTTCTTT. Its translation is CAWSQDRATEAFF. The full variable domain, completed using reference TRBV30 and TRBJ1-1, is SQTIHQWPATLVQPVGSPLSLECTVEGTSNPNLYWYRQAAGRGLQLLFYSVGIGQISSEVPQNLSASRPQDRQFILSSKKLLLSDSGFYLCAWSQDRATEAFFGQGTRLTVV.

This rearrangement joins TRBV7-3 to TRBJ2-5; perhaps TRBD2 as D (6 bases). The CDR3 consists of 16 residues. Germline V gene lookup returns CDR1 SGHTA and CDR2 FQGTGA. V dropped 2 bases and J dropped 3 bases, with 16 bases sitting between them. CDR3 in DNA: TGTGCCAGCAGCTTACGTGGGGGGATTGGAAAAGAGACCCAGTACTTC. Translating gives CASSLRGGIGKETQYF.

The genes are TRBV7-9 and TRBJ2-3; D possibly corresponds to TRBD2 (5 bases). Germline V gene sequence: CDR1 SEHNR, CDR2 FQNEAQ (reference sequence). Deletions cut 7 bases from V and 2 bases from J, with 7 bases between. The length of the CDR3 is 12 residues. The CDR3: CASKRDTDTQYF. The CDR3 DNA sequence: TGTGCCAGCAAACGGGACACAGATACGCAGTATTTT.

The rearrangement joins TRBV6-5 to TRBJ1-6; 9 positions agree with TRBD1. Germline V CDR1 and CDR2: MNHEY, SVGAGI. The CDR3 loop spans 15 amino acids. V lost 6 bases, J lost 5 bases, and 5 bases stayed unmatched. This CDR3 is CASRLDRGDNSPLHF. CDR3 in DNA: TGTGCCAGCAGATTGGACAGGGGTGATAATTCACCCCTCCACTTT.

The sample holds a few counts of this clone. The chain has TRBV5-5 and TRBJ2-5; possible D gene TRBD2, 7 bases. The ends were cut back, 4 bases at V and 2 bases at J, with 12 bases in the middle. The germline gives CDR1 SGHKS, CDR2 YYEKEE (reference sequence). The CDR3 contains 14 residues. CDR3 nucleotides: TGTGCCAGCAGCCGGGCGGGGGCACAAGAGACCCAGTACTTC. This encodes CASSRAGAQETQYF. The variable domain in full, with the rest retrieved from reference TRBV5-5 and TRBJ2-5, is DAGVTQSPTHLIKTRGQQVTLRCSPISGHKSVSWYQQVLGQGPQFIFQYYEKEERGRGNFPDRFSARQFPNYSSELNVNALLLGDSALYLCASSRAGAQETQYFGPGTRLLVL.

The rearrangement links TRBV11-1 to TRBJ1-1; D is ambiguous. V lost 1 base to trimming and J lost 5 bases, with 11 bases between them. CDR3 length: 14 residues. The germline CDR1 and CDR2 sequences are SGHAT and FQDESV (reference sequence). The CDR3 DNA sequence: TGTGCCAGCAGCTTAGATTTAAGCGGAACTGAAGCTTTCTTT. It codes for CASSLDLSGTEAFF.

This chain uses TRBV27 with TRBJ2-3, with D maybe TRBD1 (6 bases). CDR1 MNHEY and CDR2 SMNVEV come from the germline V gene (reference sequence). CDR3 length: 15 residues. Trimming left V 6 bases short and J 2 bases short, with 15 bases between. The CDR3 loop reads CASSVQGHPTDTQYF. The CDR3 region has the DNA TGTGCCAGCAGCGTACAGGGCCATCCCACAGATACGCAGTATTTT.

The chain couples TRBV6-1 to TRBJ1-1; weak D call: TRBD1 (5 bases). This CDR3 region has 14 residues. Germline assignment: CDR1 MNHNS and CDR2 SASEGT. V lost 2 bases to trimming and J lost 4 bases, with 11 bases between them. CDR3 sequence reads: CASSENYGGTEAFF. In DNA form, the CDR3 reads TGTGCCAGCAGTGAAAACTACGGGGGCACTGAAGCTTTCTTT.